These 24 T cell receptor beta chains were sequenced from one sample in a study of neurological immune-mediated disorders. MiXCR was run by TCRdb on the 5' RACE reads, yielding one entry per CDR3 protein. The data hold 70,000 to 90,000 distinct CDR3 sequences, with less than 5.5% observed a single time. Sequenced: PBMCs. Receptors originate from a woman aged 25 to 39 with multiple sclerosis.

This clonotype was detected many times. The gene calls are TRBV5-1 and TRBJ2-7; the D gene is possibly TRBD2 (5 bases). CDR3 length equals 13 residues. V was trimmed by 4 bases and J by 4 bases, leaving 12 bases between them. In germline, CDR1 is SGHRS, CDR2 YFSETQ. CDR3 DNA sequence: TGCGCCAGCAGCGAGACTACTGGATACGAGCAGTACGTC. Amino acid sequence: CASSETTGYEQYV.

This clonotype was detected only a few times. The V gene is TRBV20-1, the J gene TRBJ2-1; D remains unclear. CDR1 and CDR2 (germline): DFQATT, SNEGSKA (reference sequence). Trimming stripped 3 bases from V and 4 bases from J, with 4 bases between. This CDR3 region has 11 residues. For the CDR3, the DNA is TGCAGTGCTAGCGGATACAATGAGCAGTTCTTC. It yields the protein CSASGYNEQFF.

This clonotype has a handful of counts. Given a much more abundant clone one base away, this may be a read error. The rearrangement links TRBV7-9 to TRBJ2-1; D may be TRBD2 (6 bases). Germline lookup yields CDR1 SEHNR and CDR2 FQNEAQ (reference sequence). Deletions cut 5 bases from V and 9 bases from J, with 14 bases between. The CDR3 is 13 residues long. This chain's CDR3 is CASSPKWGVEQFF. CDR3 nucleotides: TGTGCCAGCAGCCCCAAGTGGGGGGTTGAGCAGTTCTTC.

At least ten counts were recorded for this clonotype. The genes are TRBV7-9 and TRBJ2-1, with a tentative D call TRBD2 (6 bases). CDR3 length: 13 residues. The germline gives CDR1 SEHNR, CDR2 FQNEAQ (reference sequence). Trimming stripped 3 bases from V and 9 bases from J, with 12 bases between. CDR3 nucleotides: TGTGCCAGCAGCTTCCTAGGAGCGGGTGAGCAGTTCTTC. The encoded protein is CASSFLGAGEQFF. Together with reference TRBV7-9 and TRBJ2-1, the CDR3 gives the full variable domain: DTGVSQNPRHKITKRGQNVTFRCDPISEHNRLYWYRQTLGQGPEFLTYFQNEAQLEKSRLLSDRFSAERPKGSFSTLEIQRTEQGDSAMYLCASSFLGAGEQFFGPGTRLTVL.

This clonotype appeared many times. V gene TRBV20-1 combines with J gene TRBJ2-3; D uncertain. Trimming left V 3 bases short and J 4 bases short, with 8 bases between. The germline CDR1 and CDR2 sequences are DFQATT and SNEGSKA (reference sequence). CDR3 length equals 12 residues. The chain's CDR3 is CSASTVSDTQYF. The CDR3 DNA reads as TGCAGTGCTAGTACCGTTTCAGATACGCAGTATTTT.

This clonotype was seen repeatedly, ten times or more. This rearrangement joins TRBV15 to TRBJ1-2; possibly TRBD1 for D (5 bases). Germline CDR1 and CDR2: LNHNV and YYDKDF (reference sequence). The CDR3 is 14 residues long. V was trimmed by 1 base and J by 3 bases, leaving 9 bases between them. The CDR3 loop is CATSRAGGDYGYTF. CDR3 coding DNA: TGTGCCACCAGCAGAGCGGGGGGAGACTATGGCTACACCTTC.

This clonotype was seen at least ten times. J is TRBJ1-5 and V is TRBV6-2 or TRBV6-3; D remains ambiguous. Per the germline V gene, CDR1 is MNHEY and CDR2 is SVGEGT. Trimming shortened V by 2 bases and J by 3 bases, and 11 bases separated the two germline ends. CDR3 length: 15 amino acids. The CDR3 region is CASSYEALVNQPQHF. For the CDR3, the DNA is TGTGCCAGCAGTTACGAGGCCTTGGTCAATCAGCCCCAGCATTTT.

This clonotype came up many times. The gene calls are TRBV28 and TRBJ2-1, with no clear D. The CDR3 runs 12 residues. Germline V lookup: CDR1 MDHEN, CDR2 SYDVKM. Trimming removed 5 bases from V and 12 bases from J, with 14 bases in between. The CDR3 DNA reads TGTGCCAGCAGTCAGGCCCAGGTCGGGCAGTTCTTC. It is translated as CASSQAQVGQFF.

This clonotype was recorded many times. The genes are TRBV5-6 and TRBJ2-6; the D is unclear. V dropped 7 bases and J dropped 2 bases, with 10 bases sitting between them. Germline V gene data show CDR1 as SGHDT and CDR2 as YYEEEE. The CDR3 is 14 amino acids. CDR3 region: CASAVGTGANVLTF. For the CDR3, the DNA is TGTGCCAGCGCCGTTGGGACTGGGGCCAACGTCCTGACTTTC.

A single count supports this clonotype. CDR3 loop: CESRPGPPAPSGELFF. For the CDR3, the DNA is TGTGAAAGTCGCCCTGGACCACCAGCTCCGTCCGGGGAGCTGTTTTTT. The rearrangement joins TRBV12-2 to TRBJ2-2. TRBV12-2 is listed as a pseudogene. CDR3 length: 16 amino acids.

The V call is TRBV12-3 or TRBV12-4, the J call TRBJ2-1; 10 bases align to TRBD2. V lost 4 bases, J lost 4 bases, and 10 bases stayed unmatched. There are 17 residues in the CDR3. The CDR3: CASSSPLSGRRYNEQFF. The DNA of the CDR3 is TGTGCCAGCAGTTCTCCCCTTAGCGGGAGGAGGTACAATGAGCAGTTCTTC.

The chain employs TRBV10-3 and TRBJ2-1, with D perhaps assigned TRBD1 or TRBD2 (5 bases each). Germline V CDR1 and CDR2: ENHRY, SYGVKD. V shed 3 bases and J shed 7 bases, with 10 bases lying between them. The CDR3 is 13 amino acids. The chain's CDR3 is CAISEGTWNEQFF. The CDR3 DNA reads as TGTGCCATCAGTGAAGGGACGTGGAATGAGCAGTTCTTC.

This clonotype was seen many times. The rearrangement links TRBV5-5 to TRBJ1-2; tentative D call: TRBD1 (5 bases). The V end was cut by 4 bases, the J end by 1 base, with 14 bases between. This CDR3 contains 15 residues. Germline V lookup: CDR1 SGHKS, CDR2 YYEKEE (reference sequence). The DNA for the CDR3 is TGTGCCAGCAGCATCGGGGCAGAAATTAACTATGGCTACACCTTC. Its protein is CASSIGAEINYGYTF.

The V gene is TRBV27, the J gene TRBJ1-5; 9 bases line up with TRBD1. The germline CDR1 and CDR2 sequences are MNHEY and SMNVEV (reference sequence). CDR3 size: 14 residues. V shed 2 bases and J 5 bases; nucleotides not matched to a gene: 1. The chain's CDR3 is CASSLGTGYQPQHF. The DNA of the CDR3 is TGTGCCAGCAGTTTAGGGACAGGGTATCAGCCCCAGCATTTT.

This clonotype was detected ten times or more. The rearrangement joins TRBV5-1 to TRBJ1-1; D not certain. This CDR3 has 13 residues. Germline CDR1 reads SGHRS; CDR2 reads YFSETQ. Between the trimmed V and J ends, which lost 0 bases and 7 bases, there was a span of 10 bases. In DNA, the CDR3 is TGCGCCAGCAGCTTGGAGGGAGGAGGTGAAGCTTTCTTT. Encoded protein: CASSLEGGGEAFF.

This clonotype was seen repeatedly, ten times or more. The V gene is TRBV5-1, the J gene TRBJ2-1; D uncertain. The CDR3 extends over 16 amino acids. CDR1 and CDR2 from the germline V gene are SGHRS and YFSETQ. V lost 1 base to trimming and J lost 0 bases, with 11 bases between them. The CDR3 region is CASSLLFDSSYNEQFF. CDR3 nucleotide sequence: TGCGCCAGCAGCTTGCTGTTCGATAGCTCCTACAATGAGCAGTTCTTC. Combining the CDR3 with reference TRBV5-1 and TRBJ2-1 gives the whole variable domain KAGVTQTPRYLIKTRGQQVTLSCSPISGHRSVSWYQQTPGQGLQFLFEYFSETQRNKGNFPGRFSGRQFSNSRSEMNVSTLELGDSALYLCASSLLFDSSYNEQFFGPGTRLTVL.

At least ten counts were recorded for this clonotype. This chain joins TRBV28 and TRBJ1-2; 8 bases match TRBD1. The CDR3 consists of 16 residues. Germline assignment: CDR1 MDHEN and CDR2 SYDVKM. J gave up 4 bases and V 5 bases, and 12 bases lay outside the gene matches. The CDR3 DNA follows: TGTGCCAGCAGTGAAAGGATAGACAGGGGTACCTATGGCTACACCTTC. Its protein product is CASSERIDRGTYGYTF.

This clonotype occurred many times. This rearrangement joins TRBV12-3 or TRBV12-4 to TRBJ2-3; D might be TRBD2 (5 bases). Trimming shortened V by 6 bases and J by 8 bases, and 12 bases separated the two germline ends. The CDR3 is made up of 12 amino acids. The CDR3 reads CASSFGVGTQYF. CDR3 in DNA: TGTGCCAGCAGCTTCGGGGTGGGTACGCAGTATTTT.

This clonotype was detected many times. The V and J genes are TRBV5-1 and TRBJ1-4; no clear D gene. The ends were cut back, 7 bases at V and 0 bases at J, with 10 bases in the middle. CDR1 SGHRS and CDR2 YFSETQ come from the germline V gene. The CDR3 sequence is 14 residues long. In DNA form, the CDR3 reads TGCGCCAGCGGAGAAACAGCAACTAATGAAAAACTGTTTTTT. Translating it yields CASGETATNEKLFF.

The V gene is TRBV6-5, the J gene TRBJ2-1; D is ambiguous. Per the germline V gene, CDR1 is MNHEY and CDR2 is SVGAGI. This CDR3 has 15 residues. Trimming left V 6 bases short and J 9 bases short, with 21 bases between. CDR3 DNA: TGTGCCAGCAGCCCGGGTCTCAACGGACCTGGTGAGCAGTTCTTC. Its protein product is CASSPGLNGPGEQFF.

This rearrangement joins TRBV10-3 to TRBJ2-7; D is uncertain. The CDR3 extends over 9 amino acids. CDR1 and CDR2 from the germline V gene are ENHRY and SYGVKD. V was pared by 7 bases and J by 2 bases, with 0 bases between. The CDR3 loop is CAITYEQYV. The CDR3 nucleotides are TGTGCCATCACCTACGAGCAGTACGTC.

This clonotype was counted between two and nine times. V is TRBV20-1 and J is TRBJ2-5, with a possible D match to TRBD1 (6 bases). V lost 0 bases to trimming and J lost 5 bases, with 13 bases between them. The length of the CDR3 is 14 residues. Germline values: CDR1 DFQATT, CDR2 SNEGSKA (reference sequence). The DNA of the CDR3 is TGCAGTGCTAGAGAATCAGGGGTATGGGAGACCCAGTACTTC. It specifies CSARESGVWETQYF.

This clonotype was seen many times. J is TRBJ1-2 and V is TRBV28; perhaps TRBD1 as D (6 bases). The CDR3 is 14 amino acids. Between the trimmed V and J ends, which lost 7 bases and 1 base, there was a span of 13 bases. CDR1 is MDHEN, CDR2 SYDVKM, per germline. For the CDR3, the DNA is TGTGCCAGCAAAGGAACAGGGTTTAACTATGGCTACACCTTC. It is translated as CASKGTGFNYGYTF.

The chain has TRBV5-1 and TRBJ2-3; TRBD1 matches at 7 bases. CDR1 is SGHRS, CDR2 YFSETQ, per germline. This CDR3 comprises 16 residues. Germline trimming cut 2 bases from V and 3 bases from J; bases unmatched to any gene: 9. The CDR3 here is CASSLTGTAITDTQYF. The CDR3 region has the DNA TGCGCCAGCAGCTTAACCGGGACAGCCATAACAGATACGCAGTATTTT.